The source of this T cell receptor (beta chain) is a study of CD8 T cells in ankylosing spondylitis. One entry per CDR3 protein, called by TCRdb with MiXCR from the 5' RACE reads. The repertoire holds fewer than 250,000 distinct CDR3 sequences, under 12% seen once, with 2.6% in the top ten. In its sample, this clonotype was seen many times. Its target is unknown. General study results and limits: Disease-linked clones displayed a CD8+ phenotype and appeared relatively rarely in peripheral blood. Some motif variants had been reported before (in reactive arthritis synovial fluid and blood). Reports say disease-linked clones showed up significantly more in matched ankylosing spondylitis synovial fluid. Typical of ankylosing spondylitis blood, it appeared, was a TCR beta motif of eight highly homologous variants.

The V and J ends lost 0 bases and 6 bases respectively, with 2 bases between them. Germline lookup yields CDR1 MNHNY and CDR2 SVGAGI (reference sequence). The CDR3 is 11 residues long. The source of this sequence is a male donor with ankylosing spondylitis or in good health (not recorded which). Sample: blood, either unsorted or a sorted T cell fraction (not recorded which). V gene TRBV6-6 combines with J gene TRBJ1-1; D ambiguous. The CDR3 is CASSYSSEAFF. As DNA, the CDR3 is TGTGCCAGCAGTTACTCCTCTGAAGCTTTCTTT.